The clone carrying this T cell receptor beta chain was counted many times. The antigen remains unidentified. The data originate from a study of early T cells in non-severe SARS-CoV-2 infection. Study-level background: The chains were unpaired, and the sequenced material was bulk RNA from unsorted whole blood.

The V end was cut by 3 bases, the J end by 4 bases, with 9 bases between. Looked up from germline, CDR1 is SQVTM and CDR2 is ANQGSEA. This CDR3 comprises 12 residues. The library protocol tagged individual cDNA molecules with unique molecular identifiers. TCRdb ran MiXCR on the 5' RACE reads and lists one entry per CDR3 protein. The sample contains some 45,000 distinct CDR3 sequences, roughly 6% of which appear only once. General observations from the study: The matching step, a VDJdb search, favored anti-spike CD8 responses and missed private and CD4 specificities.

The origin of this receptor is an adult who was a healthcare worker with PCR-confirmed SARS-CoV-2 infection or an uninfected control (not recorded which). This specimen consisted of whole blood, obtained at baseline. V usage is TRBV29-1 and J usage is TRBJ1-1; D remains unclear. CDR3 DNA: TGCAGCGTTGATTTGGGAGTCACTGAAGCTTTCTTT. As protein: CSVDLGVTEAFF.